Included here is one T cell receptor (beta chain) sequence, with context. The assay was immunoSEQ multiplex PCR, and TCRdb's table has in-frame clones only and misses some. The sample has 25,000 to 35,000 clones, approximately 90% seen once. CDR1 MDHEN and CDR2 SYDVKM come from the germline V gene. Trimming removed 5 bases from V and 4 bases from J, with 6 bases in between. The CDR3 has 12 amino acids. This entry is derived from a study of T cell changes during pregnancy in multiple sclerosis. The sequences come from CD8+ T cells from peripheral blood mononuclear cells, collected before pregnancy. The rearrangement uses TRBV28 and TRBJ1-5; unclear D gene. The clonotype was recovered from a female donor with multiple sclerosis, enrolled in a pregnancy study. The CDR3 protein is CASSVTNQPQHF. The CDR3, as DNA: TGTGCCAGCAGTGTAACTAATCAGCCCCAGCATTTT. Full variable domain (remainder filled in from reference TRBV28 and TRBJ1-5): DVKVTQSSRYLVKRTGEKVFLECVQDMDHENMFWYRQDPGLGLRLIYFSYDVKMKEKGDIPEGYSVSREKKERFSLILESASTNQTSMYLCASSVTNQPQHFGDGTRLSIL.